Given below is one TCR beta chain in context. What it binds is not known. The data stem from a study of identical twins. Regarding the study as a whole: Conclusions leaned on cross-sectional statistical analysis and did not track the same donors over time.

Germline CDR1 and CDR2: DFQATT and SNEGSKA (reference sequence). This CDR3 contains 14 residues. The ends lost 2 bases at V and 8 bases at J; junction bases unmatched: 7. TCRdb passed the 5' RACE reads through MiXCR, listing each CDR3 protein once. The sample records about 1.7 million distinct CDR3 sequences, about 30% being singletons. The TCR was taken from a newborn girl in good health. The sequencing input was cord blood. The gene calls are TRBV20-1 and TRBJ2-1; the match to TRBD2 covers 9 bases. The CDR3 nucleotides read TGCAGTGCTAGAATAACTAGCGGGTTGCATGAGCAGTTCTTC. Translation: CSARITSGLHEQFF.